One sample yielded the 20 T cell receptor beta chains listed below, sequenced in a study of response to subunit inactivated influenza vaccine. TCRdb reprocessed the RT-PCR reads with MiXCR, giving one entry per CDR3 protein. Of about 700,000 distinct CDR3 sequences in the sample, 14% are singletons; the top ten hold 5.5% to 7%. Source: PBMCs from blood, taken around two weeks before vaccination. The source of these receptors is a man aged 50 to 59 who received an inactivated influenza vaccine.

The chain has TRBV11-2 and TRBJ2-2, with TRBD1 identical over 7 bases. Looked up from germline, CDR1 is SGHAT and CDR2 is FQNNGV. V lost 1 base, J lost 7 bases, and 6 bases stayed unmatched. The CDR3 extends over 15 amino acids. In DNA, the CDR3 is TGTGCCAGCAGCTTAGCGACAGGGACCATCGGGGAGCTGTTTTTT. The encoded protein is CASSLATGTIGELFF. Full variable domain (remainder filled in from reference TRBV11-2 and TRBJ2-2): EAGVAQSPRYKIIEKRQSVAFWCNPISGHATLYWYQQILGQGPKLLIQFQNNGVVDDSQLPKDRFSAERLKGVDSTLKIQPAKLEDSAVYLCASSLATGTIGELFFGEGSRLTVL.

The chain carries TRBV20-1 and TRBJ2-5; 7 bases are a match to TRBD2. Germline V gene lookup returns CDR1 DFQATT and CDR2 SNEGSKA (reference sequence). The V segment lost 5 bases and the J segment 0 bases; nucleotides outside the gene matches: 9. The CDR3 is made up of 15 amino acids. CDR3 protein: CSAPHLLANQETQYF. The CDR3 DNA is TGCAGTGCTCCCCACCTACTAGCGAACCAAGAGACCCAGTACTTC.

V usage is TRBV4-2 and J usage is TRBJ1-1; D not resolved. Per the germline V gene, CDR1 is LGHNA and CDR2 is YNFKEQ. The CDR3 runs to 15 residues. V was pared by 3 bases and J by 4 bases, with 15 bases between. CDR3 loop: CASSQAMWVGTEAFF. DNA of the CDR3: TGTGCCAGCAGCCAGGCCATGTGGGTTGGCACTGAAGCTTTCTTT.

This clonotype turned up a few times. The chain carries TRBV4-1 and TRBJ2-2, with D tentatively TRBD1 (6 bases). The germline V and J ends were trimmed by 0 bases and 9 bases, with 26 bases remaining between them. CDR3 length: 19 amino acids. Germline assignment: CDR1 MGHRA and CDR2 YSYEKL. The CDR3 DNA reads TGCGCCAGCAGCCAAGATCGGCCAGGGACACGGTCGGCGAGGTGGGAGCTGTTTTTT. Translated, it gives CASSQDRPGTRSARWELFF.

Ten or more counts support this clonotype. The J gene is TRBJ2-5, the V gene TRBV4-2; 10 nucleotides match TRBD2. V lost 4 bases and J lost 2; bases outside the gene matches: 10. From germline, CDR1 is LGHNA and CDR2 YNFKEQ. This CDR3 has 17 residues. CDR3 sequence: CASSPYHAAGGQETQYF. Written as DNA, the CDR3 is TGTGCCAGCAGCCCTTACCATGCAGCGGGAGGGCAAGAGACCCAGTACTTC.

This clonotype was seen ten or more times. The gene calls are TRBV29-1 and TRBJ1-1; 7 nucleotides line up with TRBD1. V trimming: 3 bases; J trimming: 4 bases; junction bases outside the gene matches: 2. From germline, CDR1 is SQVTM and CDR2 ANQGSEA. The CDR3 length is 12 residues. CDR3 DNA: TGCAGCGTTGAGCAGGGGGTCACTGAAGCTTTCTTT. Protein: CSVEQGVTEAFF.

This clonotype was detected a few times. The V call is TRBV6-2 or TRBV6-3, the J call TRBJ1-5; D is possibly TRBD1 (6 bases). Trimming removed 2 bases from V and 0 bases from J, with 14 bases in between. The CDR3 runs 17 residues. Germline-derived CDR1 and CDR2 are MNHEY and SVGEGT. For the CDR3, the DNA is TGTGCCAGCAGTTACATCAGGGGACCCTATAGCAATCAGCCCCAGCATTTT. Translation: CASSYIRGPYSNQPQHF.

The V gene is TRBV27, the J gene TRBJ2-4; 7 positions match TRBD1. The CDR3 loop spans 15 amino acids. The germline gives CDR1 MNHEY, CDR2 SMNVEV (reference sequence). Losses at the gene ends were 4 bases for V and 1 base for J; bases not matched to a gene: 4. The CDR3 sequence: CASSSTGVAKNIQYF. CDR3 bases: TGTGCCAGCAGTTCCACAGGGGTGGCCAAAAACATTCAGTACTTC.

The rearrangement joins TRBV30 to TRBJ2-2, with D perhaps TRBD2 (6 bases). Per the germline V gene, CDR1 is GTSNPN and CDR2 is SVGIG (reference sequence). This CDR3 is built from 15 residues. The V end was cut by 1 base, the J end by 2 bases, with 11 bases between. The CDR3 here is CAWSGTNTNTGELFF. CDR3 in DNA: TGTGCCTGGAGTGGGACTAATACCAACACCGGGGAGCTGTTTTTT. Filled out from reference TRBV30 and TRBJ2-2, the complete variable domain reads SQTIHQWPATLVQPVGSPLSLECTVEGTSNPNLYWYRQAAGRGLQLLFYSVGIGQISSEVPQNLSASRPQDRQFILSSKKLLLSDSGFYLCAWSGTNTNTGELFFGEGSRLTVL.

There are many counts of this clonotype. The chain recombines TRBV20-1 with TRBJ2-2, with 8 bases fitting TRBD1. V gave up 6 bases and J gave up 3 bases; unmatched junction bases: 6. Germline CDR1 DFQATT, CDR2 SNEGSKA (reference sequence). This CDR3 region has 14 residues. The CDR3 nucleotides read TGCAGTGCCGCAGGGGGCGCTTACACCGGGGAGCTGTTTTTT. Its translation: CSAAGGAYTGELFF.

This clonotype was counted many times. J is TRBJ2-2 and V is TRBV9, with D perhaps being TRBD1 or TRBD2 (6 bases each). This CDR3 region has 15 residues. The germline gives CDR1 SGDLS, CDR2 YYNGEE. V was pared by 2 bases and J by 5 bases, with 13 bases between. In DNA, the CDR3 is TGTGCCAGCAGCGTTTCCCCGGGGGCGACCGGGGAGCTGTTTTTT. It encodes CASSVSPGATGELFF.

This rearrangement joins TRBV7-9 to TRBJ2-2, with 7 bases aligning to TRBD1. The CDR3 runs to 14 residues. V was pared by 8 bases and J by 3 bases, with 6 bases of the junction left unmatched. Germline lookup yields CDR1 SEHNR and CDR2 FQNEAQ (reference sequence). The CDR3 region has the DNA TGTGCCAGCGATAAGGGGGCCTACACCGGGGAGCTGTTTTTT. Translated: CASDKGAYTGELFF.

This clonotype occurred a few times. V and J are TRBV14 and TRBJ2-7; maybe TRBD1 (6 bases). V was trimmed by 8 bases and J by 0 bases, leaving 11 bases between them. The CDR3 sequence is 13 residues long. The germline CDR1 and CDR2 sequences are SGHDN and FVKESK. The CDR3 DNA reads TGTGCCAGCGCGGACAGCTACTCCTACGAGCAGTACTTC. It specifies CASADSYSYEQYF.

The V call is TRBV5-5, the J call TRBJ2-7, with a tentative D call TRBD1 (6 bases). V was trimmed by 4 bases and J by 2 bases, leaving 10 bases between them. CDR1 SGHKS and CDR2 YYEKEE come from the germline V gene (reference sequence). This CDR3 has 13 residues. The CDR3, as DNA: TGTGCCAGCAGCAGGGACATAACCTACGAGCAGTACTTC. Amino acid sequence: CASSRDITYEQYF.

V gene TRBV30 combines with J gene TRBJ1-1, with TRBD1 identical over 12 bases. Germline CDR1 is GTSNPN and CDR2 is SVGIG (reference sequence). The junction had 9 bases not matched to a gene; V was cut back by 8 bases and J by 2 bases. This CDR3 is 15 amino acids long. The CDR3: CAGGQGALVNTEAFF. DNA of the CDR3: TGTGCCGGGGGACAGGGGGCCTTGGTTAACACTGAAGCTTTCTTT.

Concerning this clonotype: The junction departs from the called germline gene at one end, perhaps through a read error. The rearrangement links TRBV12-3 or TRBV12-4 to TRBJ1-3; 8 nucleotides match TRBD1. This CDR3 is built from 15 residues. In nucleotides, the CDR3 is TGTGCCAGCAGCTTAGGGACAGGCTCTGGAAACACCATATATTTT. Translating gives CASSLGTGSGNTIYF.

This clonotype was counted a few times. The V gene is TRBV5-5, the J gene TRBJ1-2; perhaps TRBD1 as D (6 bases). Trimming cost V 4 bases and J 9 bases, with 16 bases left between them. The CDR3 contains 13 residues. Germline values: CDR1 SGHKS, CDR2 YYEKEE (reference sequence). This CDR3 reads CASSATYRASYTF. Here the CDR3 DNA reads TGTGCCAGCAGCGCAACTTACAGGGCCAGCTACACCTTC.

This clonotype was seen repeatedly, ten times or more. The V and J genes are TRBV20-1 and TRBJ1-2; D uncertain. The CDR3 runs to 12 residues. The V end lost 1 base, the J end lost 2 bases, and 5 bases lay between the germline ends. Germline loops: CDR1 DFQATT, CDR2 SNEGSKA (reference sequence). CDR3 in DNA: TGCAGTGCTAGAGGAACCAACTATGGCTACACCTTC. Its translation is CSARGTNYGYTF.

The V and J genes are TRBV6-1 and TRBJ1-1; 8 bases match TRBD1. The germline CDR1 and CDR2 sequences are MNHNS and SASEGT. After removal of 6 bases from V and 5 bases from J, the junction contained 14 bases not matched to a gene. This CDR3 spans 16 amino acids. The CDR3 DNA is TGTGCCAGCAGACACCATACAACAGGGGGGGGGACTGAAGCTTTCTTT. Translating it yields CASRHHTTGGGTEAFF.

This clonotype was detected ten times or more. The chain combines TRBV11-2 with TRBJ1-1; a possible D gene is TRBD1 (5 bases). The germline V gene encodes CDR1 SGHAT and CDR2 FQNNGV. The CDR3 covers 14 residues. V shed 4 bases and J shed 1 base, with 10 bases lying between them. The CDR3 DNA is TGTGCCAGCAGCTCCCTGACAGAGAACACTGAAGCTTTCTTT. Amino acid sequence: CASSSLTENTEAFF.